This T cell receptor beta chain was obtained from a study of cytomegalovirus exposure and HLA in healthy donors (dated by TCRdb to the late 2010s). As for the study more broadly: In an earlier analysis of approximately 500 of the donors, 250 to 350 Gb of sequence data and some 100 million unique TCR beta sequences from about 180 million T cells were reported. An early release covering approximately 600 HLA-typed donors comprised about 300 gigabases of sequencing data and roughly 86 million unique TCR sequences. Of the approximately 400 genotyped donors, roughly 80% were placed in the genetic ancestry cluster associated with self-reported Caucasian donors. The aim of the study was to test whether cataloging public T cell receptors could identify signatures of past pathogen exposure. Using immunosequencing, the study profiled T cell repertoires from 666 subjects and related those repertoires to cytomegalovirus serostatus. Along with the approximately 650-subject first cohort, a separate validation cohort of 120 different subjects was used. To predict cytomegalovirus infection status, the study brought together high-throughput TCR immunosequencing, statistical association of individual TCRs with disease status, and machine learning. In a later analysis, previously published TCR beta repertoires from several hundred donors were re-analyzed and high-resolution HLA genotyping was added so that TCR occurrence patterns could be studied. Rather than using new phenotypic data, the later analysis identified candidate immune exposures from TCR beta sequences and from how often those sequences occurred across donors. An earlier analysis of several hundred of the donors applied high-throughput TCR beta sequencing to assess whether each TCR beta V gene segment acted as functional or pseudogenic. Alongside the repertoire data, information on donor age, sex, ethnicity and CMV serostatus was compiled. In a later genetic analysis, genome-wide SNP genotypes for 398 of the 666 donors were used, and that subset was treated as a discovery cohort. All discovery cohort repertoires had been generated using a single sequencing platform. Class I and class II HLA loci were covered by the typing at four-digit resolution. The number of typed donors differed by locus: 629-630 for A, B, C, DRB1 and DQB1; 522 for DQA1; approximately 600 for DPA1; and 400 to 480 for DPB1. Four to six DR-DQ haplotypes were handled as single units for association and clustering because linkage in the cohort was strong. Among some 400 genotyped donors of the cohort, an average of around 220,000 unique TCR beta nucleotide sequences was sequenced per donor, of which 15% to 20% were non-productive. The paper as a whole reports these results and caveats: Roughly uniform sequencing depth across donors was assumed in presence/absence analyses, although this assumption may not hold. Linkage disequilibrium might explain the correlated functional status among segregating V segments, but an unknown experimental factor could not be excluded. Several of the top co-occurrence clusters appeared to be linked to parvovirus B19, influenza, CMV and Epstein-Barr virus, according to a later analysis. Because counts were too low, around 17 rarely observed V segments, including chromosome 9 orphons, were left out of the earlier analysis of several hundred of the donors. Because some donors lacked HLA typing at each locus, the association tests relied only on the typed subset. Cytomegalovirus status was reported to be diagnosed by the classifier with high specificity and sensitivity in both the original and validation cohorts. A later analysis found that TCR association rates varied across HLA loci, with DRB1 alleles showing the most associated TCRs and HLA-C alleles the fewest. Immune exposure information for the cohort was limited to CMV serostatus. In an earlier analysis of some 640 of the donors, most TCR beta V segments were observed in productive rearrangements about 87% or about 30% of the time, broadly matching IMGT annotations. According to a later genetic analysis, donors in an Asian-associated ancestry cluster had fewer N-insertions in productive TCRs than the approximately 700-donor mean. Compared with equally common non-associated chains, HLA-associated TCR beta chains in a later analysis were more clonally expanded and had lower generation probabilities. Most TCR sequences were observed very rarely across donors, whereas some public TCRs were present in many individuals. A cluster of highly shared sequence variants was judged likely to be a technical artifact of the sequencing pipeline. When HLA alleles, especially DR and DQ, strongly co-occurred, attributing TCR associations to individual alleles was difficult. In a later analysis, most CMV-associated TCR beta chains were found to appear HLA-restricted, with HLA associations seemingly driven largely by CMV exposure. In this cohort, only TCR beta chains were sequenced, and detectable features were limited by the absence of alpha or paired-chain data. In the study, roughly 160 TCR beta chains were listed as associated with cytomegalovirus. An association between a missense DCLRE1C variant and V-gene and J-gene trimming of TCR beta chains was found in a later genetic analysis and replicated in an independent cohort. Specific HLA alleles were associated with 15,000 to 20,000 TCR beta sequences at a false discovery rate of 0.05 in a later analysis. A further reported finding was that TCR beta sequences accurately predicted the HLA-A and HLA-B alleles for most subjects in the first cohort. The authors suggested that the approach could potentially be generalized to other disease states and immunological phenotypes. Three of the identified cytomegalovirus-associated TCR beta chains were confirmed in vitro to be specific for cytomegalovirus antigens. Because the 87-base-pair reads could not distinguish some IMGT-functional V segments, including TRBV6-2 and TRBV6-3, those segments were excluded.

From the cysteine through the phenylalanine, the CDR3 covers 14 amino acids. The sequence is cut down to CDR3 DNA, 42 bases in frame from base 1. Cut back by 2 bases and 5 bases, the V and J ends lie 13 bases apart. For CDR1 and CDR2, the germline V gene lists SGHRS and YFSETQ. On this clone itself: This receptor's antigen is unknown.

The cohort consisted of more than 650 healthy bone marrow donors. At the time of sampling, all cohort members were nominally healthy, though unrecorded immune exposures were likely present. The donor tested CMV seropositive, placing the donor among the approximately 290 seropositive members of the cohort. A peripheral blood sample was provided by each donor, and peripheral blood mononuclear cells were used for TCR beta sequencing. Genomic DNA was extracted from the blood cell samples with the Qiagen DNeasy Blood Extraction Kit. Libraries were constructed by the immunoSEQ multiplex PCR assay. A mixture of 60 forward primers for TCR Vbeta segments and 13 reverse primers for TCR Jbeta segments was used in the multiplex PCR. The CDR3 region of rearranged TCR beta genes was amplified from genomic DNA with a multiplex PCR assay. The Illumina HiSeq System was used to sequence the amplified TCR beta libraries as 87-base-pair reads. The study's processing was this. A later analysis tallied 75 million to 95 million unique TCR beta chains across the 660 or so repertoires, and around 10 million of those chains were shared by two or more donors. To remove PCR and sequencing errors, raw reads were error-corrected and collapsed into unique sequences using a nearest-neighbor algorithm that merged closely related sequences. V, D and J gene segments were assigned by aligning CDR3 sequences to IMGT reference sequences. Each retained sequence needed at least a six-nucleotide match to both a V gene segment and a J gene segment. Rearrangements were called productive when the CDR3 lacked stop codons and stayed in frame with V and J; all others were non-productive. CDR3 was defined by IMGT convention, running from the second conserved V-encoded cysteine to the conserved J-encoded phenylalanine. Sequences without an unambiguous match to a single V gene segment were excluded from the earlier analysis of 587 of the donors. An earlier analysis of fewer than 650 of the donors classified V segments as functional when productive rearrangements were above 56.7% and as segregating when the standard deviation between donors was above 5%. A statistical classification framework was built to diagnose cytomegalovirus status from the catalog of TCR beta chain sequences. V and J gene assignment, in a later analysis, came from comparing TCR nucleotide sequences with IMGT/GENE-DB human TR gene sequences. In a later analysis, CDR3 sequences and most-parsimonious VDJ recombination scenarios were assigned using the TCRdist pipeline. A later analysis defined each TCR beta chain by its CDR3 amino acid sequence plus V-gene family, and excluded reads lacking a unique V-gene family. As a way to deal with suspected cross-contamination and a sequencing artifact, a later analysis dropped roughly 620 nucleotide sequences that were highly shared and had low generation probability. A later analysis calculated a clonal expansion index for each public chain from normalized within-repertoire ranks of inferred template counts. A later analysis computed generation probabilities with a VDJ recombination model fitted to out-of-frame rearrangements, and checked the results against IGoR. In a later analysis, hypergeometric tests were used to score TCR-TCR, TCR-HLA and TCR-CMV co-occurrence, with a repertoire-size bias correction applied to TCR pairs. To estimate false discovery rates, a later analysis permuted the HLA or CMV assignments 20 times. In a later analysis, co-occurring TCRs were grouped using DBSCAN, and TCRdist sequence similarity was added for clustering within HLA-allele-positive subsets. Repertoires with fewer than 30,000 or more than 120,000 public chains were left out of co-occurrence clustering, as were five repertoires with anomalous nucleotide sharing. TCRdb provides this immuneACCESS table in a form limited to in-frame rearrangements. Some clones are lacking; in checked studies, under half of them reflect an unresolved V gene, and why the rest are absent is not known. The V and J calls and clone size come from that table; D and trimming were worked out from the DNA. The data table for this sample lists 200,000 or so clones. The ten top clones hold more than 0.95% of the sample.

The chain employs TRBV5-1 and TRBJ1-2, with no confident D gene call. Input material: PBMCs. This TCR was recovered from a girl aged 2-9 years in good health and CMV-seropositive. The CDR3 protein: CASSLVPGEYGYTF. The DNA sequence follows: TGCGCCAGCAGCTTAGTCCCCGGGGAGTATGGCTACACCTTC.